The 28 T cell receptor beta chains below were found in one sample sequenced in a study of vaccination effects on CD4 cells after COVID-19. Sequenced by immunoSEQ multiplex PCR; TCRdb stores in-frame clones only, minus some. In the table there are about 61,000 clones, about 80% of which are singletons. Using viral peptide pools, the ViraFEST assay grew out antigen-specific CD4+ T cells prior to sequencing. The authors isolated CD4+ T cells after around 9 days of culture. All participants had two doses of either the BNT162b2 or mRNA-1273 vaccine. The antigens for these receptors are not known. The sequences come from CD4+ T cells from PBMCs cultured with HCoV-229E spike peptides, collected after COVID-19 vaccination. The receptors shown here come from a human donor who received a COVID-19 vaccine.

This chain's CDR3 is CASDYRGRIQPQHF. CDR3 coding DNA: TGTGCCAGCGACTACAGGGGGCGTATTCAGCCCCAGCATTTT. The J gene is TRBJ1-5, the V gene TRBV19; 9 nucleotides agree with TRBD1. The V gene end was trimmed by 9 bases and the J gene end by 6 bases; junction bases not matched to a gene: 9. Germline CDR1 LNHDA, CDR2 SQIVND (reference sequence). The CDR3 is 14 residues long.

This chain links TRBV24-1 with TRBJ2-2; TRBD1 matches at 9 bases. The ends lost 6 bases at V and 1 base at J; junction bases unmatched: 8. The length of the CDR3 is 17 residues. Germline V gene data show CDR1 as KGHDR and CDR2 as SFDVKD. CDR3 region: CATSQKKGQGNTGELFF. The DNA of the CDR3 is TGTGCCACCAGTCAAAAAAAGGGACAGGGGAACACCGGGGAGCTGTTTTTT.

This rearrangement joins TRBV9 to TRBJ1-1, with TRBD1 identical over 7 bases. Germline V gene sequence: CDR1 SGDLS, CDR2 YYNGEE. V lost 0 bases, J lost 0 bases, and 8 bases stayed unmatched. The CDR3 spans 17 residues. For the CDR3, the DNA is TGTGCCAGCAGCGTAGCTCCAGGGGGTCTTGTGAACACTGAAGCTTTCTTT. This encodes CASSVAPGGLVNTEAFF.

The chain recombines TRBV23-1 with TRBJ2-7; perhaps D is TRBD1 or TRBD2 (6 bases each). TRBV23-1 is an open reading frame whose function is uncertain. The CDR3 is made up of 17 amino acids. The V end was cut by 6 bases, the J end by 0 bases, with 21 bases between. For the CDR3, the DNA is TGCGCCAGCAGCGATAGCGTTCTCGGGGGCTCCTCCTACGAGCAGTACGTC. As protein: CASSDSVLGGSSYEQYV.

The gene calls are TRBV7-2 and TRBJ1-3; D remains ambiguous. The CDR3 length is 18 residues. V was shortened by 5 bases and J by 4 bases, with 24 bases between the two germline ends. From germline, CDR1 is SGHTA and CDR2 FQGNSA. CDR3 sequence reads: CASSHERGTRGSGNTIYF. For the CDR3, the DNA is TGTGCCAGCAGCCACGAGCGCGGCACGAGAGGCTCAGGAAACACCATATATTTT.

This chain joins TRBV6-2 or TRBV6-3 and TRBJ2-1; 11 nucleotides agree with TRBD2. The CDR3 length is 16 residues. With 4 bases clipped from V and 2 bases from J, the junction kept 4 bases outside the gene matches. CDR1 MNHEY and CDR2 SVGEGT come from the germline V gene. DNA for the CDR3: TGTGCCAGCAGTTCTCATAGCGGGGGGGCCTACAATGAGCAGTTCTTC. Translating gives CASSSHSGGAYNEQFF.

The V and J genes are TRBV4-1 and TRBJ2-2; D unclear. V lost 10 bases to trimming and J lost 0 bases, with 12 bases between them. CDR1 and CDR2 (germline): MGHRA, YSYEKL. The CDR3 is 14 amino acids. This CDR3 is CATASWANTGELFF. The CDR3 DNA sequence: TGCGCCACCGCTTCGTGGGCGAACACCGGGGAGCTGTTTTTT.

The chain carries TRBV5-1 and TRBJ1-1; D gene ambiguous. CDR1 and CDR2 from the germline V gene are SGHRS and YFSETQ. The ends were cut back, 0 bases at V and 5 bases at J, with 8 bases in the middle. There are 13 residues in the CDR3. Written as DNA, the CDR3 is TGCGCCAGCAGCTTGGACTCAGAAACTGAAGCTTTCTTT. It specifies CASSLDSETEAFF.

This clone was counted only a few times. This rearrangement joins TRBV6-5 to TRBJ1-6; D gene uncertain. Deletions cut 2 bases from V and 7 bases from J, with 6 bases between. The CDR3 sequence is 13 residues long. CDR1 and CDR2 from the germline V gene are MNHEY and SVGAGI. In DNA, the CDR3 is TGTGCCAGCAGTTACGAGAGCAATTCACCCCTCCACTTT. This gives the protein CASSYESNSPLHF.

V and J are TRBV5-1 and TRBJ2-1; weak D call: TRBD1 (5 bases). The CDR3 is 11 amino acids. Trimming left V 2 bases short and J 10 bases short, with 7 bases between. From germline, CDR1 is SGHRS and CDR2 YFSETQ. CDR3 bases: TGCGCCAGCAGCTTCAGGGTGGAGCAGTTCTTC. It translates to CASSFRVEQFF. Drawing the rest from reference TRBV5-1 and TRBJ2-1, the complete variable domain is KAGVTQTPRYLIKTRGQQVTLSCSPISGHRSVSWYQQTPGQGLQFLFEYFSETQRNKGNFPGRFSGRQFSNSRSEMNVSTLELGDSALYLCASSFRVEQFFGPGTRLTVL.

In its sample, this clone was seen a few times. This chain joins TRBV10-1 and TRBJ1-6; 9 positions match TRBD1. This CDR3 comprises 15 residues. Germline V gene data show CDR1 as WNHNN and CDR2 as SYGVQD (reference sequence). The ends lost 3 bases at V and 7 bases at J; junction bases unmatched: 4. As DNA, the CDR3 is TGCGCCAGCAGTGAACGGACAGGGGCAAATTCACCCCTCCACTTT. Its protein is CASSERTGANSPLHF.

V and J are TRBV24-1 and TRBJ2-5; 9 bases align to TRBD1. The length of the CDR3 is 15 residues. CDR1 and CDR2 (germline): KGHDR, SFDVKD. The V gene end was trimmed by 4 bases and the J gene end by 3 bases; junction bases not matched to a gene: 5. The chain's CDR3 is CATSDPTGGKETQYF. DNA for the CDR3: TGTGCCACCAGTGACCCGACAGGGGGGAAAGAGACCCAGTACTTC.

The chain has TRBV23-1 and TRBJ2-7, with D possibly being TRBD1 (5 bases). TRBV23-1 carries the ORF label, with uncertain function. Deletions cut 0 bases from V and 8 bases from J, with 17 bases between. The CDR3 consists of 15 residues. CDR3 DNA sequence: TGCGCCAGCAGTCAATCGGGGCAGGCCCCTACGAAGCAGTACGTC. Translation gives CASSQSGQAPTKQYV.

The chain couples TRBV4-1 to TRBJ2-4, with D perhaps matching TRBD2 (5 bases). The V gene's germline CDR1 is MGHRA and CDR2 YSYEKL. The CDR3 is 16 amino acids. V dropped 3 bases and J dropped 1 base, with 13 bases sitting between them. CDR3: CASSHLVGGAKNIQYF. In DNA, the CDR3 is TGCGCCAGCAGCCATTTGGTCGGAGGCGCCAAAAACATTCAGTACTTC.

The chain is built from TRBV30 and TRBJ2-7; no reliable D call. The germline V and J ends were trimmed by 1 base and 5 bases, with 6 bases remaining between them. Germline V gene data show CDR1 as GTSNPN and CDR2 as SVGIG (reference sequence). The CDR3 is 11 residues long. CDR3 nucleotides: TGTGCCTGGAGTGACCTCCACGAGCAGTACGTC. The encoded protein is CAWSDLHEQYV.

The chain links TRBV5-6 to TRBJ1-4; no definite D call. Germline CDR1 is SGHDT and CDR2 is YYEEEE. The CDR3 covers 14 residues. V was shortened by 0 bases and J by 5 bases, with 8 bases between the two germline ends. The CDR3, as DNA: TGTGCCAGCAGCTTGGTGAAGTTCAATGAAAAACTGTTTTTT. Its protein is CASSLVKFNEKLFF.

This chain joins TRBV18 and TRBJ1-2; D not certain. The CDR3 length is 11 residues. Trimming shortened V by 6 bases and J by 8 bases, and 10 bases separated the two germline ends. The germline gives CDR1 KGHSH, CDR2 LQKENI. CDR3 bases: TGTGCCAGCTCGCTAGAGAGGGGCTACACCTTC. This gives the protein CASSLERGYTF. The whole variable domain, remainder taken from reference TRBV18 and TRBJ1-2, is NAGVMQNPRHLVRRRGQEARLRCSPMKGHSHVYWYRQLPEEGLKFMVYLQKENIIDESGMPKERFSAEFPKEGPSILRIQQVVRGDSAAYFCASSLERGYTFGSGTRLTVV.

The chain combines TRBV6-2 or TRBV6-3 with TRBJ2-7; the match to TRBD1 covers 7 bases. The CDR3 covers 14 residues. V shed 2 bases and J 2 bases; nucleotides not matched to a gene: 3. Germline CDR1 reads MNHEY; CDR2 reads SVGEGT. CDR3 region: CASSYRQGPYEQYV. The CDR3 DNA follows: TGTGCCAGCAGTTACAGACAGGGTCCCTACGAGCAGTACGTC.

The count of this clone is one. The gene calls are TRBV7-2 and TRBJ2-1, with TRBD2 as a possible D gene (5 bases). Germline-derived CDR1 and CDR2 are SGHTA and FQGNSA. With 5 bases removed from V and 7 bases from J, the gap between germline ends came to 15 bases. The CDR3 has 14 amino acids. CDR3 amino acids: CASSSFLGGNEQFF. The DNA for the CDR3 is TGTGCCAGCAGCAGCTTTTTGGGCGGGAATGAGCAGTTCTTC. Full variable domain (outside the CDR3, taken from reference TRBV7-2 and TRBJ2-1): GAGVSQSPSNKVTEKGKDVELRCDPISGHTALYWYRQSLGQGLEFLIYFQGNSAPDKSGLPSDRFSAERTGGSVSTLTIQRTQQEDSAVYLCASSSFLGGNEQFFGPGTRLTVL.

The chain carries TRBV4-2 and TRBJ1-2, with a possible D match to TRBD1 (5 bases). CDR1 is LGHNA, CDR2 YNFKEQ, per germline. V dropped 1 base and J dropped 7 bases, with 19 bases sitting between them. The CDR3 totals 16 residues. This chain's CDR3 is CASSQVPGGRDRGYTF. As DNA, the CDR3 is TGTGCCAGCAGCCAAGTACCGGGGGGTAGGGACCGTGGCTACACCTTC.

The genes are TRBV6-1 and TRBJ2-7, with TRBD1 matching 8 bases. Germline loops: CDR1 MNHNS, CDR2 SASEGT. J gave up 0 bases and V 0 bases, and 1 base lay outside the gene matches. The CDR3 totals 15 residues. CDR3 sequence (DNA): TGTGCCAGCAGTGAAGCCCAGGGGGCCTCCTACGAGCAGTACGTC. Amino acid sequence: CASSEAQGASYEQYV.

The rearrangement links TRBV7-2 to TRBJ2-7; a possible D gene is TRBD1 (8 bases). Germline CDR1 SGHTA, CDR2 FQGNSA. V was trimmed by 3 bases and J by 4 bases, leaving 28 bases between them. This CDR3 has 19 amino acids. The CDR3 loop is CASSFPGQEMSGDQYEQYV. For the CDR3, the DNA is TGTGCCAGCAGCTTCCCGGGACAGGAAATGAGCGGGGACCAGTACGAGCAGTACGTC.

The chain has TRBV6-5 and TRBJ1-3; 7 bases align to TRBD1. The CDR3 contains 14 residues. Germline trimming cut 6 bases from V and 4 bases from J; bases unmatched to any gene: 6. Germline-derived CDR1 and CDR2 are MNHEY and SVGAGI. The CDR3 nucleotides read TGTGCCAGCAGATACGACAGGGCCGGAAACACCATATATTTT. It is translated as CASRYDRAGNTIYF.

In DNA, the CDR3 is TGTGCCAGCAGCTTGACAGGGGGAATGGCTACTAATGAAAAACTGTTTTTT. As protein: CASSLTGGMATNEKLFF. This chain joins TRBV5-8 and TRBJ1-4, with 8 positions matching TRBD1. The CDR3 totals 17 residues. Germline loops: CDR1 SGHTS, CDR2 YDEGEE. J gave up 2 bases and V 1 base, and 7 bases lay outside the gene matches.

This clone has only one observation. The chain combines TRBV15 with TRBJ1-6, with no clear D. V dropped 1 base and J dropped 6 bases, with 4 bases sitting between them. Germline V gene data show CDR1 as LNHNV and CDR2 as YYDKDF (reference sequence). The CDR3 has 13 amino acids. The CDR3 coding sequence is TGTGCCACCAGCAGAGGAGGTAATTCACCCCTCCACTTT. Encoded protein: CATSRGGNSPLHF. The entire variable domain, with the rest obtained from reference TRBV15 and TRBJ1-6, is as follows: DAMVIQNPRYQVTQFGKPVTLSCSQTLNHNVMYWYQQKSSQAPKLLFHYYDKDFNNEADTPDNFQSRRPNTSFCFLDIRSPGLGDTAMYLCATSRGGNSPLHFGNGTRLTVT.

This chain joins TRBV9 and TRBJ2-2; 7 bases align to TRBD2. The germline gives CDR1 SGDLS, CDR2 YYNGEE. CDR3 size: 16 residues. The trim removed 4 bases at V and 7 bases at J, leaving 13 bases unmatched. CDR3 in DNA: TGTGCCAGCAGCCCCGGGCTACGCGGGAGAAACGGGGAGCTGTTTTTT. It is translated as CASSPGLRGRNGELFF.

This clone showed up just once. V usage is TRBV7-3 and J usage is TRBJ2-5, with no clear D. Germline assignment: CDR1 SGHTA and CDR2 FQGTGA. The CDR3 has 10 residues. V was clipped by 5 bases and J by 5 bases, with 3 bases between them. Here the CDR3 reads CASSPETQYF. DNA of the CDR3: TGTGCCAGCAGCCCCGAGACCCAGTACTTC.

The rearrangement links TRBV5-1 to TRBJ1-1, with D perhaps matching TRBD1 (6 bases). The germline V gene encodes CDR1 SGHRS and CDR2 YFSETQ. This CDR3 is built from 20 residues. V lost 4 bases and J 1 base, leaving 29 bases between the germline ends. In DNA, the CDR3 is TGCGCCAGCAGCCGAGGGGGGGGCTTCGTTAAAACTTATTCGAACACTGAAGCTTTCTTT. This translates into CASSRGGGFVKTYSNTEAFF. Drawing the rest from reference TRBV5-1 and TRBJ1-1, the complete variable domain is KAGVTQTPRYLIKTRGQQVTLSCSPISGHRSVSWYQQTPGQGLQFLFEYFSETQRNKGNFPGRFSGRQFSNSRSEMNVSTLELGDSALYLCASSRGGGFVKTYSNTEAFFGQGTRLTVV.